A selection of T cell receptor beta chains follows, all from one sample in a study of T-cell reconstitution after alpha-beta-depleted transplantation in children. Via MiXCR, TCRdb re-called the PCR reads, giving one row per CDR3 protein. The sample includes some 50,000 distinct CDR3 sequences, approximately 9.2% of them seen just once. Source: PBMCs, mostly from graft donor cells, taken 60 days after TCRalphabeta/CD19-depleted stem cell transplant. The receptors were sampled from a male patient between 2 and 10 years old who had a stem cell transplant for chronic granulomatous disease, so the T cells may come from the graft donor. The CDR3 runs from the conserved cysteine through the conserved F or W. The size entry is marked missing in some rows and otherwise reads once, few, many or a size class.

V,size,CDR3
TRBV7-9,.,CASSLTGTLNSENEQFF
TRBV19,few,CASSYDRAAGNTIYF
TRBV27,many,CASSRRGLPLHF
TRBV7-9,many,CASSFGTGTYEQYF
TRBV28,.,CASSKWTRRSYNEQFF
TRBV3-1,.,CASSLSGRSSPLHF
TRBV6-5,many,CASSYGGAGQPQHF
TRBV6-1,many,CASSGQGAGNEKLFF
TRBV20-1,many,CSASLGGENGKALFSYEQYF
TRBV7-2,many,CASSPQSGSGNTIYF
TRBV20-1,many,CSASGQGLSYEQYF
TRBV16,many,CASSLQPGRYEQYF
TRBV11-2,many,CASSLQGNTEAFF
TRBV6-4,many,CASSEEGYTEAFF
TRBV6-1,.,CASTPTPGVGVNEQFF
TRBV6-5,few,CASSYWGGTASTDTQYF
TRBV20-1,.,CSAVKSQMNTEAFF
TRBV7-2,many,CASSLAGSNEQFF
TRBV6-1,many,CASIERLAGETQYF
TRBV12-3/TRBV12-4,.,CAFSLEHFGIEQFF
TRBV30,many,CAWSDRTAKYF
TRBV3-1,many,CASSQQLTGRSYNEQFF
TRBV11-2,many,CASSLWEGTGELFF
TRBV6-2/TRBV6-3,many,CASTTRFEQFF
TRBV12-3/TRBV12-4,many,CASSLRGGRQYF
TRBV6-2/TRBV6-3,many,CASSYSTTVGTEAFF